The rows below give T cell receptor beta chains drawn from one sample of a study of identical twins. TCRdb analysed the 5' RACE reads with MiXCR anew, one entry per CDR3 protein. The table lists 450,000 to 600,000 distinct CDR3 sequences, approximately 20% of them singletons. This sample was also put to use in a study of yellow fever vaccine responses in identical twins.

Sequencing was done on a sample of CD4+ T cells sorted from blood. Receptors were obtained from a woman younger than 30 in good health. The CDR3 runs from the conserved cysteine through the conserved F or W. The D gene is left open where the match is weak. Clone size, where shown, is once, few, many, or a class for clones that have expanded.

clone_size | j_call | v_call | d_call | cdr3_aa | cdr3_nt
- | TRBJ2-2 | TRBV29-1 | - | CSVYRTPNTGELFF | TGCAGCGTTTATAGGACCCCGAACACCGGGGAGCTGTTTTTT
- | TRBJ2-1 | TRBV3-1 | TRBD2 | CASKPGLAYGEQFF | TGTGCCAGCAAACCGGGACTAGCTTATGGTGAGCAGTTCTTC
few | TRBJ1-2 | TRBV18 | - | CASSPSSFYGYTF | TGTGCCAGCTCACCGTCCAGCTTCTATGGCTACACCTTC
- | TRBJ2-1 | TRBV7-3 | TRBD2 | CASSLLGTSGGDEQFF | TGTGCCAGCAGCTTGCTCGGGACTAGCGGTGGGGATGAGCAGTTCTTC
few | TRBJ2-2 | TRBV5-1 | TRBD2 | CASSHGGSTGELFF | TGCGCCAGCAGTCACGGCGGGAGCACCGGGGAGCTGTTTTTT
many | TRBJ2-1 | TRBV7-9 | TRBD1 | CASSPSGQGYNEQFF | TGTGCCAGCAGCCCGTCGGGACAGGGGTACAATGAGCAGTTCTTC
many | TRBJ2-5 | TRBV20-1 | - | CSGGPIGSQQETQYF | TGCAGTGGGGGGCCTATAGGGAGTCAACAAGAGACCCAGTACTTC
few | TRBJ2-7 | TRBV10-1 | TRBD1 | CASGTGQEQYF | TGCGCCAGCGGGACAGGGCAAGAGCAGTACTTC
- | TRBJ2-7 | TRBV3-1 | TRBD1 | CASSIPGGFYEQYF | TGTGCCAGCAGCATACCAGGGGGCTTCTACGAGCAGTACTTC
few | TRBJ1-5 | TRBV28 | TRBD1 | CAIQPGQGSNQPQHF | TGTGCCATTCAACCGGGACAGGGTAGCAATCAGCCCCAGCATTTT
- | TRBJ1-6 | TRBV20-1 | TRBD1 | CSTNRLRGFENSPLHF | TGCAGTACGAATCGACTCAGGGGGTTTGAAAATTCACCCCTCCACTTT
few | TRBJ2-3 | TRBV5-5 | TRBD2 | CASTLRLADPTSTDTQYF | TGTGCCAGCACCCTACGGCTAGCGGATCCTACTAGCACAGATACGCAGTATTTT
few | TRBJ2-2 | TRBV20-1 | - | CSASSPGSRGTGELFF | TGCAGTGCTAGTTCCCCCGGGAGTAGGGGCACCGGGGAGCTGTTTTTT
few | TRBJ2-6 | TRBV24-1 | TRBD1 | CAKTLGTGYPGANVLTF | TGTGCCAAGACCTTGGGGACAGGGTATCCTGGGGCCAACGTCCTGACTTTC
few | TRBJ2-7 | TRBV11-3 | TRBD2 | CASSLGTSNHGGQYF | TGTGCCAGCAGCTTGGGGACTAGCAACCATGGGGGGCAGTACTTC
- | TRBJ2-7 | TRBV18 | - | CASSGQVAGSLYEQYF | TGTGCCAGCTCAGGACAGGTAGCGGGGAGCCTCTACGAGCAGTACTTC
many | TRBJ1-1 | TRBV12-3/TRBV12-4 | TRBD1 | CASSTGQAIPEAFF | TGTGCCAGCAGCACAGGACAGGCGATACCTGAAGCTTTCTTT
many | TRBJ2-5 | TRBV3-1 | - | CASSHAGGPGETQYF | TGTGCCAGCAGCCATGCCGGCGGGCCGGGAGAGACCCAGTACTTC
many | TRBJ1-1 | TRBV27 | - | CASKTLGLNTEAFF | TGTGCCAGCAAGACCCTGGGATTGAACACTGAAGCTTTCTTT
few | TRBJ2-3 | TRBV5-8 | - | CASSPGDWAMADTQYF | TGTGCCAGCAGCCCAGGTGATTGGGCCATGGCTGATACGCAGTATTTT
- | TRBJ2-7 | TRBV3-1 | TRBD1 | CASSQERSWGMTGIVYEQYF | TGTGCCAGCAGCCAAGAGCGGAGCTGGGGCATGACAGGGATCGTCTACGAGCAGTACTTC
many | TRBJ2-7 | TRBV5-1 | - | CASSSRASYEQYF | TGCGCCAGCAGCTCCAGGGCCTCCTACGAGCAGTACTTC
- | TRBJ2-1 | TRBV7-9 | TRBD1 | CASIPGQGGSSYNEQFF | TGTGCCAGCATCCCGGGACAGGGTGGGAGCAGTTACAATGAGCAGTTCTTC
- | TRBJ2-2 | TRBV28 | TRBD2 | CASSPHTSGAGELFF | TGTGCCAGCAGTCCACATACTAGCGGCGCCGGGGAGCTGTTTTTT
few | TRBJ2-1 | TRBV5-1 | - | CASSFISGRGSSYNEQFF | TGCGCCAGCAGCTTTATTTCAGGTCGTGGGAGCTCCTACAATGAGCAGTTCTTC
many | TRBJ2-3 | TRBV7-3 | - | CASAYLLTDTQYF | TGTGCCAGCGCATACCTCTTAACAGATACGCAGTATTTT